The rows below give T cell receptor beta chains drawn from one sample of a study of blood T cell repertoires in COVID-19. Sequenced by immunoSEQ multiplex PCR; TCRdb stores in-frame clones only, minus some. The repertoire holds 390,000 or so clones, with about 90% as singletons. The sequenced sample consisted of peripheral blood. The receptors stem from a woman aged 25-40 years with COVID-19, enrolled during active disease. CDR3s include the opening cysteine and the closing phenylalanine or tryptophan. Each record gives: V gene, clone size, J gene, D gene, CDR3 protein, CDR3 DNA. A D gene is named only where the DNA matches it firmly. A row's size may be missing; if present it is once, few, many or a size class.

>TRBV4-3|.|TRBJ1-2|TRBD1
CASSQGTGGGYGYTF
TGCGCCAGCAGCCAAGGGACAGGGGGAGGCTATGGCTACACCTTC
>TRBV13|.|TRBJ1-2|TRBD1
CASSTRDRGQGGYTF
TGTGCCAGCAGCACCCGGGACAGGGGGCAAGGTGGCTACACCTTC
>TRBV15|.|TRBJ2-4|TRBD2
CATSREGGAKNIQYF
TGTGCCACCAGCAGAGAGGGAGGGGCCAAAAACATTCAGTACTTC
>TRBV10-3|.|TRBJ2-1|TRBD1
CAISVLNPGQRYNEQFF
TGTGCCATCAGCGTCCTCAATCCGGGACAGAGATACAATGAGCAGTTCTTC
>TRBV5-8|.|TRBJ1-1|TRBD1
CASSPYGQANTEAFF
TGTGCCAGCAGCCCTTACGGACAGGCGAACACTGAAGCTTTCTTT
>TRBV27|.|TRBJ2-7|TRBD1
CASSFGDSSNEQYF
TGTGCCAGCAGTTTCGGGGACAGTTCGAACGAGCAGTACTTC
>TRBV7-2|once|TRBJ2-1|.
CASLPGISSYNEQFF
TGTGCCAGTCTACCCGGGATTAGCTCCTACAATGAGCAGTTCTTC
>TRBV6-1|.|TRBJ2-7|.
CASSETLATHEQYF
TGTGCCAGCAGTGAAACTCTAGCTACCCACGAGCAGTACTTC
>TRBV21-1|.|TRBJ2-6|.
CATWGQGAYSGANVLTF
.
>TRBV5-5|.|TRBJ1-3|.
CASSLSGAGNTIYF
TGTGCCAGCAGCTTGTCGGGGGCTGGAAACACCATATATTTT
>TRBV19|.|TRBJ1-5|.
CASRRGGVLTQPQHF
TGTGCCAGTCGCCGGGGAGGGGTACTCACTCAGCCCCAGCATTTT
>TRBV5-6|.|TRBJ1-5|.
CASSFTGSNQPQHF
TGTGCCAGCAGCTTTACAGGCAGCAATCAGCCCCAGCATTTT
>TRBV11-2|.|TRBJ1-1|.
CASSLVRGAAEAFF
TGTGCCAGCAGCTTAGTGCGGGGGGCGGCTGAAGCTTTCTTT
>TRBV7-9|.|TRBJ1-6|.
CASSLDSYNSPLHF
TGTGCCAGCAGCTTGGACAGCTATAATTCACCCCTCCACTTT
>TRBV30|.|TRBJ2-2|TRBD2
CAWSASRTSGSSGELFF
TGTGCCTGGAGTGCTTCCCGGACTAGCGGGAGTTCCGGGGAGCTGTTTTTT
>TRBV30|.|TRBJ1-3|TRBD1
CASNRGPTGNTIYF
TGTGCCTCCAACAGGGGCCCCACTGGAAACACCATATATTTT
>TRBV19|.|TRBJ1-1|.
CASSTGIQNTEAFF
TGTGCCAGTAGTACCGGGATTCAGAACACTGAAGCTTTCTTT
>TRBV25-1|.|TRBJ2-1|.
CASTGRATGQFF
TGTGCCAGCACCGGAAGGGCTACAGGACAGTTCTTC
>TRBV28|few|TRBJ1-5|TRBD1
CASSLQGAGNQPQHF
TGTGCCAGCAGCCTACAGGGGGCTGGCAATCAGCCCCAGCATTTT
>TRBV5-6|.|TRBJ1-6|.
CASSLDTNNSPLHF
TGTGCCAGCAGCTTGGACACCAATAATTCACCCCTCCACTTT
>TRBV30|.|TRBJ2-7|.
CAWSLRQANPYEQYF
TGTGCCTGGAGTCTTCGCCAGGCGAACCCCTACGAGCAGTACTTC
>TRBV9|.|TRBJ2-1|.
CASSVDRRGNEQFF
TGTGCCAGCAGCGTAGACAGAAGGGGCAATGAGCAGTTCTTC